Below are 5 T cell receptor beta chains sequenced from a single sample in a study of T cell responses to AZD1222 COVID-19 vaccine. Produced via immunoSEQ multiplex PCR; TCRdb's table is partial and in-frame only. The table records 120,000 to 150,000 clones, 75% to 90% of them present only once. The sample here was peripheral blood, taken 28 days after the second AZD1222 dose. These receptors were collected from an adult who received the AZD1222 COVID-19 vaccine.

The chain recombines TRBV18 with TRBJ1-5, with 8 bases lining up with TRBD1. CDR1 is KGHSH and CDR2 is LQKENI in the germline V gene. V was pared by 5 bases and J by 4 bases, with 7 bases of the junction left unmatched. This CDR3 is 15 amino acids long. The CDR3 here is CASSGPTGVNQPQHF. The CDR3 DNA is TGTGCCAGCTCAGGTCCGACAGGGGTTAATCAGCCCCAGCATTTT.

The chain joins TRBV5-1 to TRBJ2-1, with 8 bases lining up with TRBD1. This CDR3 is built from 15 residues. Germline loops: CDR1 SGHRS, CDR2 YFSETQ. The V segment lost 4 bases and the J segment 5 bases; nucleotides outside the gene matches: 8. The CDR3 is CASSPGQGIHNEQFF. The CDR3 DNA reads TGCGCCAGCAGCCCAGGACAGGGTATCCACAATGAGCAGTTCTTC.

The genes are TRBV6-5 and TRBJ2-2; D perhaps matches TRBD1 (5 bases). Between the trimmed V and J ends, which lost 5 bases and 6 bases, there was a span of 10 bases. CDR3 length: 13 amino acids. Germline-derived CDR1 and CDR2 are MNHEY and SVGAGI. As DNA, the CDR3 is TGTGCCAGCAGTCCTCAGGGCGCCGGGGAGCTGTTTTTT. Translating gives CASSPQGAGELFF.

The chain couples TRBV3-1 (or the pseudogene TRBV3-2) to TRBJ2-1; D may match TRBD1 or TRBD2 (5 bases each). V gave up 0 bases and J gave up 2 bases, with 14 bases separating them. The CDR3 length is 17 residues. CDR1 and CDR2 from the germline V gene are LGHDT and YNNKEL (reference sequence). The CDR3: CASSQDLGDATYNEQFF. The DNA for the CDR3 is TGTGCCAGCAGCCAAGATCTCGGGGACGCCACCTACAATGAGCAGTTCTTC.

The genes are TRBV5-4 and TRBJ2-7, with a weak D call TRBD2 (5 bases). CDR3 length equals 13 residues. Germline V gene lookup returns CDR1 SGHNT and CDR2 YYREEE (reference sequence). V lost 2 bases, J lost 3 bases, and 9 bases lay in between. CDR3 coding DNA: TGTGCCAGCAGCTTAATGGGAGTCTACGAGCAGTACTTC. This codes for CASSLMGVYEQYF. The variable domain in full, completed from reference TRBV5-4 and TRBJ2-7, reads ETGVTQSPTHLIKTRGQQVTLRCSSQSGHNTVSWYQQALGQGPQFIFQYYREEENGRGNFPPRFSGLQFPNYSSELNVNALELDDSALYLCASSLMGVYEQYFGPGTRLTVT.